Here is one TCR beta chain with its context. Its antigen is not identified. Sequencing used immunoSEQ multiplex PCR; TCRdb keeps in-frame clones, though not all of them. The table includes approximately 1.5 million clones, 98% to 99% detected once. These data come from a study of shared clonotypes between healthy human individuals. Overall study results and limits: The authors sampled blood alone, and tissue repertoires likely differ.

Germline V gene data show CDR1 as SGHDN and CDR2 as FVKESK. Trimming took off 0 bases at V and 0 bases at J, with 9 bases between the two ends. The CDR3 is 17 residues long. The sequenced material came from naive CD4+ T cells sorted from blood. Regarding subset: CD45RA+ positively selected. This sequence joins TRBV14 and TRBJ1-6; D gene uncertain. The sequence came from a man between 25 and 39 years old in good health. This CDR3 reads CASSQDPPRSYNSPLHF. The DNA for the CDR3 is TGTGCCAGCAGCCAAGATCCGCCACGCTCCTATAATTCACCCCTCCACTTT.